One and the same sample provided the 20 T cell receptor beta chains below, sequenced in a study of CD8 T cells in ankylosing spondylitis. These TCRs are of unknown antigen specificity. Study-level findings and limits: A TCR beta motif of eight highly homologous variants appeared characteristic of ankylosing spondylitis blood.

TCRdb passed the 5' RACE reads through MiXCR, listing each CDR3 protein once. The table records approximately 400,000 distinct CDR3 sequences, about 15% of them present only once. What was sequenced was blood, either unsorted or a sorted T cell fraction (not recorded which). The receptors come from a male donor with ankylosing spondylitis.

This chain joins TRBV18 and TRBJ1-1; D perhaps matches TRBD1 (6 bases). Germline V gene data show CDR1 as KGHSH and CDR2 as LQKENI. The CDR3 spans 17 residues. Trimming left V 0 bases short and J 0 bases short, with 14 bases between. This CDR3 reads CASSPPVGQIMNTEAFF. The CDR3 nucleotides read TGTGCCAGCTCACCACCGGTAGGACAGATCATGAACACTGAAGCTTTCTTT.

The chain has TRBV14 and TRBJ1-4; 9 bases are a match to TRBD1. CDR3 size: 16 residues. Unmatched junction bases numbered 11, after V lost 4 bases and J lost 8 bases. Looked up from germline, CDR1 is SGHDN and CDR2 is FVKESK. CDR3: CASSPRAGTGLEKLFF. The DNA of the CDR3 is TGTGCCAGCAGCCCAAGGGCCGGGACAGGGCTCGAAAAACTGTTTTTT.

This sequence joins TRBV28 and TRBJ2-1; 8 nucleotides match TRBD1. The CDR3 is 17 amino acids. The germline V gene encodes CDR1 MDHEN and CDR2 SYDVKM. The V gene end was trimmed by 0 bases and the J gene end by 7 bases; junction bases not matched to a gene: 11. The CDR3 nucleotides read TGTGCCAGCAGTTTATGGCTTGGTGGACAGGGCTATAATGAGCAGTTCTTC. Its protein product is CASSLWLGGQGYNEQFF.

In its sample, this clonotype was seen once. The chain joins TRBV2 to TRBJ2-3; TRBD2 might be the D (6 bases). The CDR3 extends over 15 amino acids. The V gene lost 4 bases and the J gene lost 0 bases, with 11 bases spanning the gap. CDR1 and CDR2 (germline): SNHLY, FYNNEI. The CDR3 DNA follows: TGTGCCAGCAGTGCGGCGGGGCTGAGCACAGATACGCAGTATTTT. Translation gives CASSAAGLSTDTQYF.

This clonotype was found many times. CDR3 nucleotides: TGCGCCAGCAGCCCCGGAGTAGCGGAAACACAAGAGACCCAGTACTTC. Amino acids: CASSPGVAETQETQYF. This chain uses TRBV5-1 with TRBJ2-5; the D gene is possibly TRBD2 (6 bases). The CDR3 covers 16 residues. V gave up 4 bases and J gave up 2 bases, with 18 bases separating them. Germline loops: CDR1 SGHRS, CDR2 YFSETQ.

A note on this clonotype: One end of the junction varies from germline; a read error may be responsible. This chain uses TRBV5-6 with TRBJ2-1; 8 bases are shared with TRBD1. Looked up from germline, CDR1 is SGHDT and CDR2 is YYEEEE. The CDR3 covers 18 residues. CDR3 protein: CASSWRTGTGRTSNEQFF. The CDR3 DNA is TGTGCCAGCAGCTGGCGGACAGGGACCGGACGGACCTCTAATGAGCAGTTTTTC.

J is TRBJ2-5 and V is TRBV3-1, with D tentatively TRBD1 or TRBD2 (5 bases each). The V gene's germline CDR1 is LGHDT and CDR2 YNNKEL (reference sequence). Trimming pared 4 bases from V and 5 bases from J, leaving 26 bases between. CDR3 size: 18 residues. CDR3 amino acids: CASSPILSGRSVVETQYF. CDR3 coding DNA: TGTGCCAGCAGCCCAATCCTCTCGGGGCGGTCTGTGGTGGAGACCCAGTACTTC.

The CDR3 reads CASSFSRAGTYNSPLHF. The CDR3 coding sequence is TGTGCCAGCAGCTTCTCCCGGGCCGGTACATATAATTCACCCCTCCACTTT. This sequence joins TRBV7-9 and TRBJ1-6; D unclear. The germline gives CDR1 SEHNR, CDR2 FQNEAQ (reference sequence). The germline V and J ends were trimmed by 3 bases and 4 bases, with 16 bases remaining between them. This CDR3 contains 17 residues.

V and J are TRBV6-5 and TRBJ1-2; a possible D gene is TRBD1 (6 bases). Trimming cost V 2 bases and J 0 bases, with 10 bases left between them. The CDR3 totals 15 residues. Germline V CDR1 and CDR2: MNHEY, SVGAGI. This chain's CDR3 is CASSYRGISNYGYTF. The CDR3 coding sequence is TGTGCCAGCAGTTACAGGGGGATTTCTAACTATGGCTACACCTTC.

This clonotype turned up a few times. The rearrangement joins TRBV25-1 to TRBJ2-3; TRBD2 matches 7 bases. Germline V gives CDR1 MGHDK, CDR2 SYGVNS. The J segment lost 8 bases and the V segment lost 7 bases, leaving 15 bases of the junction unmatched. The CDR3 runs 15 residues. CDR3 in amino acids: CASTLGGRGRGTQYF. CDR3 DNA: TGTGCCAGCACCCTGGGCGGGAGAGGGCGTGGTACGCAGTATTTT. Drawing the rest from reference TRBV25-1 and TRBJ2-3, the complete variable domain is EADIYQTPRYLVIGTGKKITLECSQTMGHDKMYWYQQDPGMELHLIHYSYGVNSTEKGDLSSESTVSRIRTEHFPLTLESARPSHTSQYLCASTLGGRGRGTQYFGPGTRLTVL.

The V call is TRBV29-1, the J call TRBJ1-4; possible D gene TRBD1, 5 bases. From germline, CDR1 is SQVTM and CDR2 ANQGSEA. The CDR3 sequence is 13 residues long. V was trimmed by 7 bases and J by 3 bases, leaving 12 bases between them. CDR3 sequence (DNA): TGCAGCGGGAAGGGGTTTTCTAATGAAAAACTGTTTTTT. This encodes CSGKGFSNEKLFF.

The J gene is TRBJ1-1, the V gene TRBV5-1; D not resolved. Germline CDR1 is SGHRS and CDR2 is YFSETQ. Trimming cost V 1 base and J 0 bases, with 7 bases left between them. The CDR3 sequence is 14 residues long. CDR3 sequence reads: CASSLPALNTEAFF. The CDR3 bases are TGCGCCAGCAGCTTGCCGGCACTGAACACTGAAGCTTTCTTT. The full variable domain, with the rest looked up from reference TRBV5-1 and TRBJ1-1, is KAGVTQTPRYLIKTRGQQVTLSCSPISGHRSVSWYQQTPGQGLQFLFEYFSETQRNKGNFPGRFSGRQFSNSRSEMNVSTLELGDSALYLCASSLPALNTEAFFGQGTRLTVV.

This clonotype was seen a few times. The chain links TRBV7-8 to TRBJ2-2; 9 nucleotides align to TRBD2. V lost 5 bases, J lost 6 bases, and 10 bases stayed unmatched. This CDR3 contains 16 residues. Germline V gene sequence: CDR1 SGHVS, CDR2 FQNEAQ. The CDR3 DNA follows: TGTGCCAGCAGCCCCCGACAAGCGGGAGGTCCCGGGGAGCTGTTTTTT. As protein: CASSPRQAGGPGELFF.

The J gene is TRBJ1-6, the V gene TRBV12-3 or TRBV12-4; maybe TRBD1 (6 bases). V lost 6 bases and J lost 6, with 12 bases in between. CDR3 length: 14 residues. For the CDR3, the DNA is TGTGCCAGCAGCGTAACAGGGAGTAATTCACCCCTCCACTTT. It translates to CASSVTGSNSPLHF.

This clonotype was observed at least ten times. The chain carries TRBV29-1 and TRBJ2-2; perhaps TRBD2 as D (5 bases). V lost 4 bases, J lost 7 bases, and 13 bases lay in between. The length of the CDR3 is 13 residues. CDR1 is SQVTM and CDR2 is ANQGSEA in the germline V gene. The CDR3 spells CSVAMVGGGELFF. The CDR3 DNA is TGCAGCGTTGCCATGGTCGGAGGCGGGGAGCTGTTTTTT.

This sequence joins TRBV5-1 and TRBJ1-2; the match to TRBD1 covers 7 bases. This CDR3 comprises 14 residues. Germline V CDR1 and CDR2: SGHRS, YFSETQ. Losses at the gene ends were 0 bases for V and 4 bases for J; bases not matched to a gene: 3. Here the CDR3 DNA reads TGCGCCAGCAGCTTGGGGACAGGATTCTATGGCTACACCTTC. As protein: CASSLGTGFYGYTF.

This chain uses TRBV7-9 with TRBJ1-6; 8 bases map to TRBD1. With 6 bases clipped from V and 10 bases from J, the junction kept 11 bases outside the gene matches. This CDR3 has 15 amino acids. Germline V gene data show CDR1 as SEHNR and CDR2 as FQNEAQ (reference sequence). The CDR3 here is CASSQTGALASPLHF. CDR3 nucleotides: TGTGCCAGCAGTCAGACAGGGGCCCTTGCCTCACCCCTCCACTTT. Drawing the rest from reference TRBV7-9 and TRBJ1-6, the complete variable domain is DTGVSQNPRHKITKRGQNVTFRCDPISEHNRLYWYRQTLGQGPEFLTYFQNEAQLEKSRLLSDRFSAERPKGSFSTLEIQRTEQGDSAMYLCASSQTGALASPLHFGNGTRLTVT.

The chain has TRBV5-1 and TRBJ2-3; D ambiguous. The V end lost 3 bases, the J end lost 4 bases, and 18 bases lay between the germline ends. From germline, CDR1 is SGHRS and CDR2 YFSETQ. CDR3 length: 16 residues. CDR3 bases: TGCGCCAGCAGCTCAGAAGGCTGGACGGCGGCAGATACGCAGTATTTT. It is translated as CASSSEGWTAADTQYF.

This rearrangement joins TRBV5-5 to TRBJ2-5; D is perhaps TRBD1 (6 bases). Germline values: CDR1 SGHKS, CDR2 YYEKEE (reference sequence). The CDR3 contains 16 residues. The V and J ends lost 4 bases and 4 bases respectively, with 20 bases between them. CDR3 DNA: TGTGCCAGCAGCAACACGGGACAACCTATCGCAGAGACCCAGTACTTC. Its protein is CASSNTGQPIAETQYF.

V gene TRBV7-8 combines with J gene TRBJ2-7; the D is unclear. Germline CDR1 SGHVS, CDR2 FQNEAQ. The V and J ends lost 7 bases and 4 bases respectively, with 17 bases between them. The CDR3 covers 14 residues. In DNA, the CDR3 is TGTGCCAGCACCGTACCGGGTGGAGCATACGAGCAGTACTTC. It specifies CASTVPGGAYEQYF. Complete variable domain (other parts from reference TRBV7-8 and TRBJ2-7): GAGVSQSPRYKVAKRGQDVALRCDPISGHVSLFWYQQALGQGPEFLTYFQNEAQLDKSGLPSDRFFAERPEGSVSTLKIQRTQQEDSAVYLCASTVPGGAYEQYFGPGTRLTVT.